Listed below are T cell receptor beta chains from one sample, sequenced in a study of blood T cell dynamics during melanoma immunotherapy. Generated by immunoSEQ multiplex PCR, the TCRdb table keeps only in-frame clones and is missing some. The sample includes under 11,000 clones, 83% seen only once; the top ten take 15% to 20%. The sample here was blood, taken from a patient treated with checkpoint blockade. These receptors were taken from a human donor with melanoma. The CDR3 runs from the conserved cysteine through the conserved F or W. Each record gives: CDR3 DNA, CDR3 protein, V gene, clone size, D gene, J gene. The D gene is left open where the match is weak. Some rows have no size entry. The others give once, few or many, or a class for an expanded clone.

cdr3_nt: TGTGCCAGCAGCTTAAGGGGGGCTGGGGAAAAACTGTTTTTT
cdr3_aa: CASSLRGAGEKLFF
v_call: TRBV7-8
clone_size: once
d_call: -
j_call: TRBJ1-4

cdr3_nt: TGTGCCAGCAGCTTAGAGGGGTCGGGGACGGGGAACACCGGGGAGCTGTTTTTT
cdr3_aa: CASSLEGSGTGNTGELFF
v_call: TRBV11-2
clone_size: -
d_call: -
j_call: TRBJ2-2

cdr3_nt: TGTGCCAGCAGCAACCCATTAGCGGGCCGCACAGATACGCAGTATTTT
cdr3_aa: CASSNPLAGRTDTQYF
v_call: TRBV7-9
clone_size: once
d_call: TRBD2
j_call: TRBJ2-3

cdr3_nt: TGTGCCATCAGTGATGATGTCGGACGTTCGGGCTACACCTTC
cdr3_aa: CAISDDVGRSGYTF
v_call: TRBV10-3
clone_size: -
d_call: -
j_call: TRBJ1-2

cdr3_nt: TGCGCCAGCAGCCAAGAGGTTAGCGGGATTTACGAGCAGTACTTC
cdr3_aa: CASSQEVSGIYEQYF
v_call: TRBV4-3
clone_size: -
d_call: TRBD2
j_call: TRBJ2-7

cdr3_nt: TGTGCCAGCAGCGAGGGAGGCAGGGGGATTTGGAACACTGAAGCTTTCTTT
cdr3_aa: CASSEGGRGIWNTEAFF
v_call: TRBV9
clone_size: -
d_call: TRBD1
j_call: TRBJ1-1

cdr3_nt: TGTGCCAGCAGCCAAGTCGGAACGCGGGGGCGAGAGCAGTTCTTC
cdr3_aa: CASSQVGTRGREQFF
v_call: TRBV14
clone_size: -
d_call: -
j_call: TRBJ2-1

cdr3_nt: TGTGCCAGCAGTGAAATAGCGGGAGGGGTGTACACCGGGGAGCTGTTTTTT
cdr3_aa: CASSEIAGGVYTGELFF
v_call: TRBV2
clone_size: -
d_call: TRBD2
j_call: TRBJ2-2

cdr3_nt: TGTGCCAGTAGTATGGAGGGGCCTGGGGCCAACGTCCTGACTTTC
cdr3_aa: CASSMEGPGANVLTF
v_call: TRBV19
clone_size: few
d_call: -
j_call: TRBJ2-6

cdr3_nt: TGCAGCGTCGTCACGGGACTAGCGGGAGACGAGCAGTACTTC
cdr3_aa: CSVVTGLAGDEQYF
v_call: TRBV29-1
clone_size: -
d_call: TRBD2
j_call: TRBJ2-7

cdr3_nt: TGTGCCAGCAGCTCGACAGGAAGCACAGATACGCAGTATTTT
cdr3_aa: CASSSTGSTDTQYF
v_call: TRBV7-2
clone_size: -
d_call: -
j_call: TRBJ2-3

cdr3_nt: TGTGCCAGCAGTGAACAGATTTCAGCTAACTATGGCTACACCTTC
cdr3_aa: CASSEQISANYGYTF
v_call: TRBV2
clone_size: few
d_call: -
j_call: TRBJ1-2

cdr3_nt: TGTGCCAGCAGCTTAGTTGGGACTAGCGGCCACAATGAGCAGTTCTTC
cdr3_aa: CASSLVGTSGHNEQFF
v_call: TRBV7-2
clone_size: -
d_call: TRBD2
j_call: TRBJ2-1

cdr3_nt: TGTGCCAGCAGCTTAGCCGAGAACACTGAAGCTTTCTTT
cdr3_aa: CASSLAENTEAFF
v_call: TRBV11-2
clone_size: -
d_call: -
j_call: TRBJ1-1

cdr3_nt: TGTGCCAGCAGCTTACTAGTCACTGGGGCCAACGTCCTGACTTTC
cdr3_aa: CASSLLVTGANVLTF
v_call: TRBV7-3
clone_size: once
d_call: -
j_call: TRBJ2-6

cdr3_nt: TGTGCCAGCAGGGGGGGGACTAGCGGTTACAATGAGCAGTTCTTC
cdr3_aa: CASRGGTSGYNEQFF
v_call: TRBV2
clone_size: -
d_call: TRBD2
j_call: TRBJ2-1

cdr3_nt: TGTGCCAGCAGCCGGGACAGGGGTTCCTACAATGAGCAGTTCTTC
cdr3_aa: CASSRDRGSYNEQFF
v_call: TRBV6-5
clone_size: few
d_call: TRBD1
j_call: TRBJ2-1

cdr3_nt: TGTGCCAGCAGCTTACAAAGGAACACTGAAGCTTTCTTT
cdr3_aa: CASSLQRNTEAFF
v_call: TRBV7-2
clone_size: -
d_call: -
j_call: TRBJ1-1

cdr3_nt: TGCGCCAGCAGCCTGGTCAGGCGCACTGAAGCTTTCTTT
cdr3_aa: CASSLVRRTEAFF
v_call: TRBV5-1
clone_size: -
d_call: -
j_call: TRBJ1-1

cdr3_nt: TGTGCCAGCTCACCAGAAAGGACGGGCACCGGGGAGCTGTTTTTT
cdr3_aa: CASSPERTGTGELFF
v_call: TRBV18
clone_size: -
d_call: -
j_call: TRBJ2-2

cdr3_nt: TGCGCCAGCAGCCAAGCGACAGGGATTGGTGATGAGCAGTTCTTC
cdr3_aa: CASSQATGIGDEQFF
v_call: TRBV4-1
clone_size: -
d_call: TRBD1
j_call: TRBJ2-1

cdr3_nt: TGTGCCAGCAGCCCACCTAGACAGGGTACCGATGAGCAGTTCTTC
cdr3_aa: CASSPPRQGTDEQFF
v_call: TRBV7-8
clone_size: -
d_call: TRBD1
j_call: TRBJ2-1

cdr3_nt: TGTGCCAGCAGCCTCAGACAGGGGATCGGTTCACCCCTCCACTTT
cdr3_aa: CASSLRQGIGSPLHF
v_call: TRBV14
clone_size: once
d_call: TRBD1
j_call: TRBJ1-6

cdr3_nt: TGTGCCAGCAGTCCCCTCTACCCGACCAGCACAGATACGCAGTATTTT
cdr3_aa: CASSPLYPTSTDTQYF
v_call: TRBV7-9
clone_size: few
d_call: -
j_call: TRBJ2-3

cdr3_nt: TGTGCCAGCAGCTTAGGTGTTGGGTTCGGCTCCTACGAGCAGTACTTC
cdr3_aa: CASSLGVGFGSYEQYF
v_call: TRBV7-8
clone_size: -
d_call: -
j_call: TRBJ2-7

cdr3_nt: TGTGCCTGGAAAACTACAGGGGAGGGGGAAGCTTTCTTT
cdr3_aa: CAWKTTGEGEAFF
v_call: TRBV30
clone_size: -
d_call: TRBD1
j_call: TRBJ1-1

cdr3_nt: TGTGCCAGTAGTATCGGGGTATTCGGGTACGAGCAGTACTTC
cdr3_aa: CASSIGVFGYEQYF
v_call: TRBV19
clone_size: -
d_call: -
j_call: TRBJ2-7

cdr3_nt: TGCGCCAGCAGCCAAGAGAGACTTTCCTATGGCTACACCTTC
cdr3_aa: CASSQERLSYGYTF
v_call: TRBV4-3
clone_size: once
d_call: -
j_call: TRBJ1-2

cdr3_nt: TGTGCCAGCAGTCATACAGGGGTTGGGAACACTGAAGCTTTCTTT
cdr3_aa: CASSHTGVGNTEAFF
v_call: TRBV2
clone_size: few
d_call: TRBD1
j_call: TRBJ1-1

cdr3_nt: TGTGCCAGCAGTTACTCGGCTGGGGCCCAAGAGACCCAGTACTTC
cdr3_aa: CASSYSAGAQETQYF
v_call: TRBV6-5
clone_size: -
d_call: -
j_call: TRBJ2-5

cdr3_nt: TGTGCCAGCAGGCCGGGACAGGGGAATGAAAAACTGTTTTTT
cdr3_aa: CASRPGQGNEKLFF
v_call: TRBV6-1
clone_size: -
d_call: TRBD1
j_call: TRBJ1-4